The 12 T cell receptor beta chains given below trace back to one sample, sequenced in a study of cytomegalovirus exposure and HLA in healthy donors (dated 2017 in TCRdb). Preparation of the library involved the immunoSEQ multiplex PCR assay. For the multiplex PCR, a mixture combining 60 forward primers for TCR Vbeta segments and 13 reverse primers for TCR Jbeta segments was used. Not all clones reach the TCRdb copy of this immuneACCESS table, which keeps in-frame sequences only. Checked studies attribute under half of the gap to unresolved V genes and leave the rest unexplained. Counted in this sample were 65,000 to 85,000 clones; over 9% of them appeared once. The leading ten clones occupy about 25% of the sample. The sample taken for sequencing was PBMCs. All receptors derive from a man aged 55 to 70 in good health and CMV-seropositive.

V and J are TRBV23-1 and TRBJ1-5; TRBD1 is a possible D gene (6 bases). TRBV23-1 is designated an ORF whose function remains uncertain. Trimming pared 2 bases from V and 5 bases from J, leaving 31 bases between. The CDR3 has 21 residues. CDR3 in DNA: TGCGCCAGCAGTCAAACACCCGCCGACGGGACACCGTCTCTAGCCCATCAGCCCCAGCATTTT. Translated: CASSQTPADGTPSLAHQPQHF.

This chain joins TRBV28 and TRBJ2-3; the match to TRBD2 covers 9 bases. The CDR3 is 15 amino acids. J was trimmed by 5 bases and V by 8 bases; bases with no gene match: 11. Per germline, CDR1 MDHEN and CDR2 SYDVKM. DNA for the CDR3: TGTGCCAGCGGGTCGCCGGGACTAGCAAGAGATACGCAGTATTTT. It encodes CASGSPGLARDTQYF.

Only a few counts were recorded for this clone. V and J are TRBV6-1 and TRBJ1-3; D gene ambiguous. The V and J ends lost 3 bases and 0 bases respectively, with 6 bases between them. The CDR3 is 14 amino acids. Germline loops: CDR1 MNHNS, CDR2 SASEGT. The CDR3: CASSDRSSGNTIYF. The CDR3 DNA is TGTGCCAGCAGTGACAGAAGCTCTGGAAACACCATATATTTT.

Only a few counts were recorded for this clone. This chain links TRBV29-1 with TRBJ2-5; 9 nucleotides match TRBD2. The CDR3 loop spans 14 amino acids. Germline trimming cut 4 bases from V and 5 bases from J; bases unmatched to any gene: 8. Germline CDR1 SQVTM, CDR2 ANQGSEA. CDR3 nucleotides: TGCAGCGTTGGAGTAGCGGGAGCGTCGGAGACCCAGTACTTC. Translated: CSVGVAGASETQYF.

This clone came up a few times. The DNA for the CDR3 is TGCGCCAGCAGCCAACAGGCCCTAAATTCCGGGGAGCTGTTTTTT. Translation: CASSQQALNSGELFF. This chain connects TRBV4-1 to TRBJ2-2; no reliable D call. V was clipped by 2 bases and J by 6 bases, with 13 bases between them. This CDR3 has 15 residues. The germline V gene encodes CDR1 MGHRA and CDR2 YSYEKL.

Concerning this clone: Other DNA sequences of this sample code for an identical CDR3. The V call is TRBV29-1, the J call TRBJ1-1, with a weak D call TRBD1 (5 bases). CDR3 length equals 14 residues. Germline assignment: CDR1 SQVTM and CDR2 ANQGSEA. Trimming shortened V by 0 bases and J by 2 bases, and 10 bases separated the two germline ends. CDR3 nucleotides: TGCAGCGTTGAAGAGGGGGGAGGCAACACTGAAGCTTTCTTT. Protein: CSVEEGGGNTEAFF.

The J gene is TRBJ2-5, the V gene TRBV11-3; 7 nucleotides agree with TRBD1. There are 13 residues in the CDR3. J was trimmed by 2 bases and V by 10 bases; bases with no gene match: 7. Germline V CDR1 and CDR2: SGHNT, YENEEA. CDR3 loop: CAITTGLQETQYF. CDR3 in DNA: TGTGCCATCACGACAGGGCTACAAGAGACCCAGTACTTC.

By share, this clone ranks as large. The V call is TRBV4-1, the J call TRBJ2-3, with D tentatively TRBD2 (7 bases). Germline-derived CDR1 and CDR2 are MGHRA and YSYEKL. The CDR3 extends over 17 amino acids. Between the trimmed V and J ends, which lost 0 bases and 4 bases, there was a span of 17 bases. The CDR3 DNA follows: TGCGCCAGCAGCCAAGATCGGTGGGGGGGCCCATCAGATACGCAGTATTTT. It yields the protein CASSQDRWGGPSDTQYF.

V gene TRBV9 combines with J gene TRBJ1-1, with D perhaps TRBD1 (6 bases). CDR3 length: 15 amino acids. Per germline, CDR1 SGDLS and CDR2 YYNGEE. V was cut by 3 bases and J by 5 bases, with 17 bases left in between. The CDR3 bases are TGTGCCAGCAGCGAATCGGGGACAATGGGAACTGAAGCTTTCTTT. Translated, it gives CASSESGTMGTEAFF.

With regard to this clone: A far larger clone is one nucleotide away, so this likely arose from a read error. Other nucleotide sequences in the sample specify the same CDR3. The chain employs TRBV29-1 and TRBJ1-2; D is uncertain. CDR1 and CDR2 from the germline V gene are SQVTM and ANQGSEA. The V end was cut by 7 bases, the J end by 5 bases, with 11 bases between. CDR3 length: 11 residues. CDR3 amino acids: CSAPSGYGYTF. CDR3 nucleotides: TGCAGCGCCCCCTCGGGATATGGCTACACCTTC.

V gene TRBV7-3 combines with J gene TRBJ2-7; D remains ambiguous. Trimming took 7 bases from V and 9 from J, leaving 16 bases between them. The V gene's germline CDR1 is SGHTA and CDR2 FQGTGA. The CDR3 covers 12 residues. As DNA, the CDR3 is TGTGCCAGCACCTCCCAGGCCTTGGGGCAGTACGTC. It yields the protein CASTSQALGQYV.

This chain links TRBV5-8 with TRBJ2-7; 13 positions match TRBD2. Germline V gene data show CDR1 as SGHTS and CDR2 as YDEGEE. CDR3 length: 15 residues. The V and J ends lost 4 bases and 2 bases, in that order; junction bases with no gene match: 3. The CDR3 nucleotides read TGTGCCAGCAGCCTGGGACTAGCGGGGACCTACGAGCAGTACGTC. Translation: CASSLGLAGTYEQYV.